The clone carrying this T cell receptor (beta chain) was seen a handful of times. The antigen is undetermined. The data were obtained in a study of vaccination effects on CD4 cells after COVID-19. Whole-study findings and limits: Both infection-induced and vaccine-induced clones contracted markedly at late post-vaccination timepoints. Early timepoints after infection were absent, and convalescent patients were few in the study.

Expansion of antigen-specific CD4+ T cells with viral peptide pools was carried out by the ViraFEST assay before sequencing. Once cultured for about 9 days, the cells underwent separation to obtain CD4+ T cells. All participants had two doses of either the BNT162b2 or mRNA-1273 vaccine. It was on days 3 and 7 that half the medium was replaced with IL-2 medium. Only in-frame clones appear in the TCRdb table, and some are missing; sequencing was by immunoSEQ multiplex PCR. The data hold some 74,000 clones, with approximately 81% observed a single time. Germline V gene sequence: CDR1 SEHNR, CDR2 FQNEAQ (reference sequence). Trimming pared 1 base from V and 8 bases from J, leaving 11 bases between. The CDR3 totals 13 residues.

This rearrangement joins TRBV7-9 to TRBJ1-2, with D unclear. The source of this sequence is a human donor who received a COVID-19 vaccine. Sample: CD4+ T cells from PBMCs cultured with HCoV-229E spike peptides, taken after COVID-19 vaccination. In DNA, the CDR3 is TGTGCCAGCAGCTTAGATACGGGTTGGGGCTACACCTTC. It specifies CASSLDTGWGYTF.